The 21 T cell receptor beta chains below were found in one sample sequenced in a study of radiotherapy plus CTLA-4 blockade in lung cancer. Sequenced by immunoSEQ multiplex PCR; TCRdb stores in-frame clones only, minus some. Among 64,000 or so clones listed, approximately 70% were seen once. Sequencing was performed on peripheral blood, taken from a patient treated with radiotherapy plus ipilimumab. Every receptor here comes from a human donor with non-small cell lung cancer whose response to radiotherapy plus ipilimumab could not be evaluated.

V is TRBV28 and J is TRBJ1-6, with TRBD1 matching 9 bases. V gave up 5 bases and J gave up 7 bases; unmatched junction bases: 12. The CDR3 runs to 17 residues. Germline assignment: CDR1 MDHEN and CDR2 SYDVKM. CDR3 in DNA: TGTGCCAGCAGTACTCACAGGGGGCGCATATTGAATTCACCCCTCCACTTT. This codes for CASSTHRGRILNSPLHF.

V usage is TRBV30 and J usage is TRBJ2-7, with 10 positions matching TRBD2. CDR3 length: 14 residues. Germline lookup yields CDR1 GTSNPN and CDR2 SVGIG (reference sequence). The J segment lost 6 bases and the V segment lost 2 bases, leaving 7 bases of the junction unmatched. The CDR3 reads CAWSSSGSLLEQYF. DNA of the CDR3: TGTGCCTGGAGTTCTAGCGGGAGTCTCCTCGAGCAGTACTTC.

The chain uses TRBV6-1 and TRBJ1-2; possibly TRBD1 for D (5 bases). Germline loops: CDR1 MNHNS, CDR2 SASEGT. Trimming took 7 bases from V and 7 from J, leaving 13 bases between them. This CDR3 comprises 12 residues. CDR3 region: CASTAGLPGYTF. In DNA form, the CDR3 reads TGTGCCAGCACGGCAGGGTTGCCTGGCTACACCTTC.

This clone came up once. The J gene is TRBJ2-7, the V gene TRBV11-2; 8 positions match TRBD2. Germline V gives CDR1 SGHAT, CDR2 FQNNGV. J lost 4 bases, V lost 5 bases, and 7 bases had no gene match. The CDR3 runs to 14 residues. The CDR3 loop reads CASSRYRGGYEQYF. As DNA, the CDR3 is TGTGCCAGCAGCCGATACCGGGGGGGTTACGAGCAGTACTTC. The entire variable domain, with the rest obtained from reference TRBV11-2 and TRBJ2-7, is as follows: EAGVAQSPRYKIIEKRQSVAFWCNPISGHATLYWYQQILGQGPKLLIQFQNNGVVDDSQLPKDRFSAERLKGVDSTLKIQPAKLEDSAVYLCASSRYRGGYEQYFGPGTRLTVT.

In its sample, this clone was seen a few times. The V and J genes are TRBV11-1 and TRBJ1-2; 9 bases map to TRBD1. The CDR3 is 14 residues long. Germline CDR1 SGHAT, CDR2 FQDESV (reference sequence). V lost 5 bases, J lost 5 bases, and 6 bases stayed unmatched. The CDR3, as DNA: TGTGCCAGCAGCCCGGACAGGGGACAATATGGCTACACCTTC. Encoded protein: CASSPDRGQYGYTF.

This clone was counted between two and nine times. The chain links TRBV5-1 to TRBJ2-7; 7 nucleotides line up with TRBD2. The germline V gene encodes CDR1 SGHRS and CDR2 YFSETQ. The CDR3 sequence is 15 residues long. The J segment lost 5 bases and the V segment lost 0 bases, leaving 8 bases of the junction unmatched. As DNA, the CDR3 is TGCGCCAGCAGCTTGGCCGGCGGGAGAGGCCACGAGCAGTACTTC. It is translated as CASSLAGGRGHEQYF.

This clone occurred once. The V call is TRBV6-1, the J call TRBJ2-5, with 7 positions matching TRBD1. V shed 9 bases, J shed 1 base, and the junction held 8 bases outside the gene matches. The CDR3 spans 14 residues. Germline V lookup: CDR1 MNHNS, CDR2 SASEGT. The CDR3 here is CASLSGTVQETQYF. As DNA, the CDR3 is TGTGCCAGTTTATCCGGGACAGTCCAAGAGACCCAGTACTTC.

This chain links TRBV5-4 with TRBJ2-3; no clear D gene. Germline values: CDR1 SGHNT, CDR2 YYREEE (reference sequence). This CDR3 is 16 amino acids long. V was clipped by 3 bases and J by 2 bases, with 16 bases between them. The chain's CDR3 is CASSSFLVAPTDTQYF. CDR3 DNA: TGTGCCAGCAGCTCCTTCTTAGTCGCCCCCACAGATACGCAGTATTTT.

The CDR3 sequence: CASSPGRAIDEQYF. The CDR3 DNA reads TGTGCCAGCTCCCCCGGGAGGGCCATTGACGAGCAGTACTTC. The chain recombines TRBV6-1 with TRBJ2-7, with 8 bases lining up with TRBD2. The junction had 11 bases not matched to a gene; V was cut back by 8 bases and J by 5 bases. This CDR3 region has 14 residues. Germline CDR1 MNHNS, CDR2 SASEGT.

V and J are TRBV5-4 and TRBJ2-3; the D gene is possibly TRBD1 (6 bases). Germline V gene lookup returns CDR1 SGHNT and CDR2 YYREEE (reference sequence). The CDR3 covers 14 residues. V was clipped by 1 base and J by 3 bases, with 9 bases between them. The CDR3 loop reads CASSLTGSTDTQYF. The CDR3 DNA is TGTGCCAGCAGCTTGACAGGGTCGACAGATACGCAGTATTTT.

The chain carries TRBV7-9 and TRBJ1-4; no clear D gene. CDR3 size: 13 residues. Trimming cost V 4 bases and J 5 bases, with 8 bases left between them. Germline CDR1 reads SEHNR; CDR2 reads FQNEAQ (reference sequence). This CDR3 reads CASSSPGNEKLFF. The CDR3 DNA is TGTGCCAGCAGCTCCCCCGGGAATGAAAAACTGTTTTTT.

The chain combines TRBV6-1 with TRBJ2-1, with 9 bases matching TRBD2. The CDR3 contains 14 residues. Germline V gene lookup returns CDR1 MNHNS and CDR2 SASEGT. J lost 6 bases, V lost 3 bases, and 3 bases had no gene match. The CDR3 bases are TGTGCCAGCAGTGATAAGCGGGGGGCCAATGAGCAGTTCTTC. The encoded protein is CASSDKRGANEQFF.

The chain combines TRBV27 with TRBJ1-1; the match to TRBD1 covers 7 bases. V shed 3 bases, J shed 1 base, and the junction held 5 bases outside the gene matches. Per germline, CDR1 MNHEY and CDR2 SMNVEV (reference sequence). This CDR3 has 15 amino acids. As DNA, the CDR3 is TGTGCCAGCAGTTTTACCAGGGGGACGAACACTGAAGCTTTCTTT. Translating gives CASSFTRGTNTEAFF.

The V and J genes are TRBV4-2 and TRBJ2-5; a weak D match, TRBD2 (6 bases). The CDR3 length is 17 residues. V lost 0 bases and J 9 bases, leaving 23 bases between the germline ends. CDR1 LGHNA and CDR2 YNFKEQ come from the germline V gene. This CDR3 is CASSQDPDGGGNAAQYF. For the CDR3, the DNA is TGTGCCAGCAGCCAAGATCCGGACGGGGGTGGTAATGCGGCCCAGTACTTC.

The chain recombines TRBV9 with TRBJ1-4, with D perhaps matching TRBD1 (5 bases). Trimming cost V 0 bases and J 8 bases, with 14 bases left between them. Per the germline V gene, CDR1 is SGDLS and CDR2 is YYNGEE. The length of the CDR3 is 15 residues. CDR3 in amino acids: CASSVAAGTAEKLFF. CDR3 in DNA: TGTGCCAGCAGCGTAGCGGCGGGGACGGCCGAAAAACTGTTTTTT.

The chain joins TRBV7-9 to TRBJ2-6, with D tentatively TRBD2 (5 bases). V lost 4 bases and J 0 bases, leaving 10 bases between the germline ends. Germline-derived CDR1 and CDR2 are SEHNR and FQNEAQ (reference sequence). The CDR3 consists of 16 residues. As DNA, the CDR3 is TGTGCCAGCAGCTCCCCCGAGGGCTCTGGGGCCAACGTCCTGACTTTC. Its protein is CASSSPEGSGANVLTF.

V gene TRBV19 combines with J gene TRBJ1-5, with 7 bases lining up with TRBD1. The germline gives CDR1 LNHDA, CDR2 SQIVND (reference sequence). This CDR3 region has 15 residues. V shed 4 bases, J shed 2 bases, and the junction held 5 bases outside the gene matches. CDR3 amino acids: CASSTEGQGNQPQHF. CDR3 bases: TGTGCCAGTAGTACTGAAGGACAGGGCAATCAGCCCCAGCATTTT.

This chain uses TRBV7-2 with TRBJ2-1; the match to TRBD2 covers 11 bases. The CDR3 sequence is 14 residues long. Germline V gene lookup returns CDR1 SGHTA and CDR2 FQGNSA. V dropped 5 bases and J dropped 5; count of bases not matched to a gene: 2. The CDR3 loop reads CASSPTSGNNEQFF. The CDR3, as DNA: TGTGCCAGCAGCCCGACTAGCGGGAACAATGAGCAGTTCTTC.

This rearrangement joins TRBV27 to TRBJ1-2; 11 bases are shared with TRBD1. J was trimmed by 5 bases and V by 2 bases; bases with no gene match: 4. Germline loops: CDR1 MNHEY, CDR2 SMNVEV (reference sequence). The CDR3 spans 15 residues. As DNA, the CDR3 is TGTGCCAGCAGTTTAACCGGGACAGGGGGATATGGCTACACCTTC. Protein sequence: CASSLTGTGGYGYTF.

The chain employs TRBV28 and TRBJ1-1, with D perhaps matching TRBD1 (6 bases). V lost 10 bases, J lost 5 bases, and 23 bases lay in between. Germline V gene data show CDR1 as MDHEN and CDR2 as SYDVKM. The CDR3 extends over 15 amino acids. The CDR3 nucleotides read TGTGCCATCCAGCCCTACCCAGGGGAAAGGACTGAAGCTTTCTTT. It translates to CAIQPYPGERTEAFF.

V is TRBV23-1 and J is TRBJ2-1, with 14 bases that match TRBD2. Being an ORF, TRBV23-1 has a function that is uncertain. This CDR3 is built from 17 residues. Losses at the gene ends were 2 bases for V and 3 bases for J; bases not matched to a gene: 3. DNA for the CDR3: TGCGCCAGCAGTCAAGAGGGACTAGCGGGGGACTACAATGAGCAGTTCTTC. As protein: CASSQEGLAGDYNEQFF.